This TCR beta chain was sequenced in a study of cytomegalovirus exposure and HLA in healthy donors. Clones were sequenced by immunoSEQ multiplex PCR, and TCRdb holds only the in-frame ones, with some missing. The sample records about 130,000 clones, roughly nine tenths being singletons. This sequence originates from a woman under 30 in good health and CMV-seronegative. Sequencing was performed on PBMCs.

The CDR3 DNA is TGTGCCAGCTCACCCCCAGGGGGGAATCAGCCCCAGCATTTT. It codes for CASSPPGGNQPQHF. The V call is TRBV18, the J call TRBJ1-5; 7 bases align to TRBD1. This CDR3 is 14 amino acids long. The V gene's germline CDR1 is KGHSH and CDR2 LQKENI. After removal of 3 bases from V and 4 bases from J, the junction contained 3 bases not matched to a gene.